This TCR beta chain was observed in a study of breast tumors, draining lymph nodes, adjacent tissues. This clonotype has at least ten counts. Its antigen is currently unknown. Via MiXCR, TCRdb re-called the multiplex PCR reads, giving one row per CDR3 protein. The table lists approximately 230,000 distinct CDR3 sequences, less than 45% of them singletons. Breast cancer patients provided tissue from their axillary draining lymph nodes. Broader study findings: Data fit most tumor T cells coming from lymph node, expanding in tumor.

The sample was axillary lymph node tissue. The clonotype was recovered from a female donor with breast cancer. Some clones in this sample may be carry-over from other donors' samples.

CDR3 in amino acids: CASMGQGKGQPQHF. CDR3 nucleotide sequence: TGTGCCAGCATGGGACAGGGGAAGGGTCAGCCCCAGCATTTT. The V gene is TRBV2, the J gene TRBJ1-5, with 10 bases matching TRBD1. V lost 7 bases, J lost 6 bases, and 6 bases stayed unmatched. In germline, CDR1 is SNHLY, CDR2 FYNNEI. The CDR3 extends over 14 amino acids.